This T cell receptor beta chain was documented in a study of T-cell reconstitution after alpha-beta-depleted transplantation in children. The sample holds a few counts of this clonotype. Unique molecular identifiers were used in preparing the TCRbeta library. TCRdb itself ran the PCR reads through MiXCR, one entry per CDR3 protein. The sample carries about 540,000 distinct CDR3 sequences, over 20% recorded once. The sequencing used PBMCs, collected before TCRalphabeta/CD19-depleted stem cell transplant. The sequence was collected from a boy less than two years old with Wiskott-Aldrich syndrome, due to receive a stem cell transplant.

CDR3 nucleotides: TGTGCCAGCAGTTTGGGGGACCGCGTTAATTCACCCCTCCACTTT. Residues: CASSLGDRVNSPLHF. The V and J genes are TRBV12-3 or TRBV12-4 and TRBJ1-6, with D perhaps TRBD1 (5 bases). Trimming took 3 bases from V and 6 from J, leaving 12 bases between them. This CDR3 contains 15 residues.